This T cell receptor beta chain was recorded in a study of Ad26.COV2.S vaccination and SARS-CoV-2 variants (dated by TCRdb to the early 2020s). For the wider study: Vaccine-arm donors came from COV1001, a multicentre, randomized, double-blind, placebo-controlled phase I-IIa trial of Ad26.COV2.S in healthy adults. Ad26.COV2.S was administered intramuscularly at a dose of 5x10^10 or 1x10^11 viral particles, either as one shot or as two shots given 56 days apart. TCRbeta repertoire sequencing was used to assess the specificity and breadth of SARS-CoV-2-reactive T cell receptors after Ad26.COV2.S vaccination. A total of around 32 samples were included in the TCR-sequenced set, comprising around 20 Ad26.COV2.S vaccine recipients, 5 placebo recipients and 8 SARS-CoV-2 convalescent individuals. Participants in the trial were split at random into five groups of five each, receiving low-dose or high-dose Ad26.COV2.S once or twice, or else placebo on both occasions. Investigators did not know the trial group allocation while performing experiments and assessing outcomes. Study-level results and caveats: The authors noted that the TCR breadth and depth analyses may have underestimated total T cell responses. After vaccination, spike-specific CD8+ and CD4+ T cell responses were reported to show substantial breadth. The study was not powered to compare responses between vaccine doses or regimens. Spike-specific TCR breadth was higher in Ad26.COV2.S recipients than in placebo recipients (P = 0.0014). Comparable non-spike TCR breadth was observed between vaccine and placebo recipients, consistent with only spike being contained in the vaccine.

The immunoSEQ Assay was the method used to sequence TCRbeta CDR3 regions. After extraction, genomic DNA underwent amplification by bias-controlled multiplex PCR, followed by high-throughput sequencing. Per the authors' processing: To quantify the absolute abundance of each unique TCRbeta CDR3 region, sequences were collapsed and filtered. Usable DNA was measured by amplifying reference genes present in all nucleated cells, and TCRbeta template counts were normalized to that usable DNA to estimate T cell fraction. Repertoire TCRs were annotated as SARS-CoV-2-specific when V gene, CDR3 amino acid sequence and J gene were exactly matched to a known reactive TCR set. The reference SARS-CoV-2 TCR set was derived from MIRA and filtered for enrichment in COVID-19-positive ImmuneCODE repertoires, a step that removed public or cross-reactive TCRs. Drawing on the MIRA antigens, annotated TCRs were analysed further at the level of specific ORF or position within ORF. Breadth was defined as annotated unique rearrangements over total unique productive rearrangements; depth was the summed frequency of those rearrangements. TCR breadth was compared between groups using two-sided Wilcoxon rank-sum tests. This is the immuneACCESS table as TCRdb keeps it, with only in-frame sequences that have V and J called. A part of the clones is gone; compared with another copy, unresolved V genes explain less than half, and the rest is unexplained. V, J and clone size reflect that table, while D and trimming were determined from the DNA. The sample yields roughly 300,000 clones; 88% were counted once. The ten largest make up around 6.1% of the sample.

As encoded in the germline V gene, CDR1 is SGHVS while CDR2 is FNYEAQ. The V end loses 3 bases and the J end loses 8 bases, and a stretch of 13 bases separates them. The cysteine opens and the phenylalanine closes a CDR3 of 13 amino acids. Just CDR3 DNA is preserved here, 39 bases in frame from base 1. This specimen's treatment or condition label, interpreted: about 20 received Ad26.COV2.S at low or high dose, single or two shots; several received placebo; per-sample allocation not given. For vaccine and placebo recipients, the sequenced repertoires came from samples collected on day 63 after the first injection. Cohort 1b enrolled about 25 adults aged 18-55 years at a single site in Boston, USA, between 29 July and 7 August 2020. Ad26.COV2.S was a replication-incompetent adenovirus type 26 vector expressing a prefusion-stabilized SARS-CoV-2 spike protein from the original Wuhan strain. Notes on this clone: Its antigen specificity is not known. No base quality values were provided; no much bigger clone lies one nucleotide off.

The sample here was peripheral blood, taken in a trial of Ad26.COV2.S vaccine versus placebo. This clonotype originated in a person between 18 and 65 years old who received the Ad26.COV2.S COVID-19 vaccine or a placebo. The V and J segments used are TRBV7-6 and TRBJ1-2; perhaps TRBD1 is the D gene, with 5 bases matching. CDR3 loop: CASSLVGGEGYTF. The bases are TGTGCCAGCAGCTTGGTGGGGGGTGAAGGCTACACCTTC.